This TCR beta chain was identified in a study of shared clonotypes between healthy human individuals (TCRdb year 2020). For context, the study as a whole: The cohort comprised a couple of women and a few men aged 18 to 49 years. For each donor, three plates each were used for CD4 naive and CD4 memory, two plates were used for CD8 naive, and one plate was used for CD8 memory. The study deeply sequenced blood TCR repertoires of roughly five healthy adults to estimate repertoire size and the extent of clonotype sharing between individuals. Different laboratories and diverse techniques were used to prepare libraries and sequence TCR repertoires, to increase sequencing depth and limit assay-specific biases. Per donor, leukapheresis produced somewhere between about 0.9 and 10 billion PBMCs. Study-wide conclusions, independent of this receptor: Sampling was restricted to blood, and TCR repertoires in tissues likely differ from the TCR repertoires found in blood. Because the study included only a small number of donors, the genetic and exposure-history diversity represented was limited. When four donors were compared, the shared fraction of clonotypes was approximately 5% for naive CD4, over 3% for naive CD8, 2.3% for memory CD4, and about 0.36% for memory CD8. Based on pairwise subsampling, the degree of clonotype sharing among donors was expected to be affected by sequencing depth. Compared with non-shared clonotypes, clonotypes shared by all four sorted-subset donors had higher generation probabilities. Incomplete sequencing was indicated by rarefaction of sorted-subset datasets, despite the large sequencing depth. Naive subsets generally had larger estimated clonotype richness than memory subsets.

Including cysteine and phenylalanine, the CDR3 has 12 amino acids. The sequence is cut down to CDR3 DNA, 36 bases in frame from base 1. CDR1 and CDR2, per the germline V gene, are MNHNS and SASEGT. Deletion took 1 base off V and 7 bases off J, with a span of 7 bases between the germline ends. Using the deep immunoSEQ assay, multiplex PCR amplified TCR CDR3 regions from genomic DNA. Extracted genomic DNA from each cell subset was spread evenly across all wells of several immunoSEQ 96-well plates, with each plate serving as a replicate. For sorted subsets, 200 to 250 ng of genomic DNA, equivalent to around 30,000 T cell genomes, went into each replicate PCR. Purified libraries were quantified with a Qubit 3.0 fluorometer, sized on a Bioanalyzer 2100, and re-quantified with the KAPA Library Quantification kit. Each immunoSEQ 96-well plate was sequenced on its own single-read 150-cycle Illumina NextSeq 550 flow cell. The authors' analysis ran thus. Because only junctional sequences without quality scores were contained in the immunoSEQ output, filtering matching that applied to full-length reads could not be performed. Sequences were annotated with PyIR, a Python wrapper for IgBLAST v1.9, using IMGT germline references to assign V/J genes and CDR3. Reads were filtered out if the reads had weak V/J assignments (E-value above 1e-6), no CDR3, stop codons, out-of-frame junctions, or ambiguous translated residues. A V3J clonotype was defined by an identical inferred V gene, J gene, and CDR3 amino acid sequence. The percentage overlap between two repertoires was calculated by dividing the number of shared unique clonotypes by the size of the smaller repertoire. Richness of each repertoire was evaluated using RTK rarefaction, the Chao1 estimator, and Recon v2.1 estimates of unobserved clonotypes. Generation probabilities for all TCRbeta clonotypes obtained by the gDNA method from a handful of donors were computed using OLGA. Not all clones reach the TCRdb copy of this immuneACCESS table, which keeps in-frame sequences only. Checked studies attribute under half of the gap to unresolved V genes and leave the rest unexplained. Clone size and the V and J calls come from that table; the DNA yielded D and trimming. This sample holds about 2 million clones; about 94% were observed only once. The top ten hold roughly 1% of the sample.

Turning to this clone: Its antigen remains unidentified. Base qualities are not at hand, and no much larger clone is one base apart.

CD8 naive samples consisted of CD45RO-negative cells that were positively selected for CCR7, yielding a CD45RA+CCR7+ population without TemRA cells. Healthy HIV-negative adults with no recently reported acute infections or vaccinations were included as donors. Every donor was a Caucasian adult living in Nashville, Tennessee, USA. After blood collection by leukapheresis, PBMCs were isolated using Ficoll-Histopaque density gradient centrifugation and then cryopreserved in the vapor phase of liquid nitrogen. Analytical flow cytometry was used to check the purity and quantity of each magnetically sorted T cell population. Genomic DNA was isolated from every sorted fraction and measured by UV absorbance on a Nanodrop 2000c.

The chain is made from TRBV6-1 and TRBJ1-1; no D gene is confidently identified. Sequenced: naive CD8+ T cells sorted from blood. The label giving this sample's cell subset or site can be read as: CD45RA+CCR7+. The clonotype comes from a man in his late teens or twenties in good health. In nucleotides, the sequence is TGTGCCAGCAGTGAAGTGCCAGGTGAAGCTTTCTTT. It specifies CASSEVPGEAFF.